This is a list of T cell receptor beta chains from one sample in a study of molecular identifiers for immune sequencing clone quantification. TCRdb itself ran the PCR reads through MiXCR, one entry per CDR3 protein. The table lists over 90,000 distinct CDR3 sequences, under 40% of them singletons. Sequencing was performed on naive CD8+ T cells from blood, with Jurkat cell RNA spiked in. These receptors all stem from a human donor in good health. Some libraries in this study had Jurkat cell RNA spiked in. CDR3s include the opening cysteine and the closing phenylalanine or tryptophan. The order of the fields is D gene, clone size, J gene, V gene, CDR3 DNA, CDR3 protein. A D gene is named only where the DNA matches it firmly. A clone size is listed for some rows: how often the clone was seen (once, few, many), or a class if it is expanded.

>NA|NA|TRBJ2-3|TRBV7-3
TGTGCCAGCAGCTTAATCGGCGATTCGCAGTATTTT
CASSLIGDSQYF
>NA|few|TRBJ1-1|TRBV4-3
TGCGCCAGCAGCCAAGGGGCAGGGGCGGTTGGGGAAGCTTTCTTT
CASSQGAGAVGEAFF
>TRBD2|NA|TRBJ2-2|TRBV25-1
TGTGCCAGCACGGTGCTAGCGGGAGACGGGGAGCTGTTTTTT
CASTVLAGDGELFF
>NA|NA|TRBJ2-7|TRBV19
TGTGCCAGTAGTCACCCGGACTACGAGCAGTACTTC
CASSHPDYEQYF
>TRBD2|many|TRBJ2-5|TRBV5-1
TGCGCCAGCAGCAAGGGACTAGCGGGAGAAGAGACCCAGTACTTC
CASSKGLAGEETQYF
>TRBD2|few|TRBJ2-7|TRBV27
TGTGCCAGCAGTTTGCTAGCGGGAGTTGAGCAGTACTTC
CASSLLAGVEQYF
>NA|NA|TRBJ2-7|TRBV4-1
TGCGCCAGCAGCCAAGATCCCTACGCGCAGTACTTC
CASSQDPYAQYF
>NA|NA|TRBJ2-1|TRBV6-2/TRBV6-3
TGTGCCAGCAGTTACGGGGGGACTGAGCAGTTCTTC
CASSYGGTEQFF
>TRBD2|once|TRBJ2-3|TRBV7-2
TGTGCCAGCAGCCCAGGGACTAGCGGAAGGGCCTTCACCGATACGCAGTATTTT
CASSPGTSGRAFTDTQYF
>NA|NA|TRBJ1-5|TRBV9
TGTGCCAGCAGCAACGGGCATGGGTTACAGCCCCAGCATTTT
CASSNGHGLQPQHF
>TRBD1|medium-sized|TRBJ2-1|TRBV6-5
TGTGCCAGCAGTTATGGGACAGGGGTTGGGGATGAGCAGTTCTTC
CASSYGTGVGDEQFF
>NA|many|TRBJ2-3|TRBV12-3/TRBV12-4
TGTGCCAGCAGTTTCTGGGATACGCAGTATTTT
CASSFWDTQYF
>NA|NA|TRBJ2-7|TRBV7-2
TGTGCCAGCAGCCCCGTTCCCAGGGGGAGGGAGCAGTACTTC
CASSPVPRGREQYF
>NA|NA|TRBJ2-1|TRBV28
TGTGTCAGCAGTTTAGGAGGGACTCGGTTCTTC
CVSSLGGTRFF
>NA|many|TRBJ2-5|TRBV2
TGTGCCAGCAGTGAATACAGGACCCAAGAGACCCAGTACTTC
CASSEYRTQETQYF
>NA|many|TRBJ2-3|TRBV5-4
TGTGCCTACTCGGGTCCAGATACGCAGTATTTT
CAYSGPDTQYF
>NA|many|TRBJ1-5|TRBV6-2/TRBV6-3
TGTGCCAGCAGGGACCGGGGTTATCAGCCCCAGCATTTT
CASRDRGYQPQHF
>TRBD2|many|TRBJ2-7|TRBV4-3
TGCGCCAGCAGCCAAGACGCGGGAGGGAGCTACGAGCAGTACTTC
CASSQDAGGSYEQYF
>TRBD1|NA|TRBJ2-7|TRBV6-6
TGTGCCAGCAGTTACCCTGGACAGGGGCCAAAGGGCGAGCAGTACTTC
CASSYPGQGPKGEQYF
>NA|few|TRBJ2-7|TRBV4-3
TGCGCCAGCAGCCAACTAAACTCCGAGCAGTACTTC
CASSQLNSEQYF
>NA|many|TRBJ1-1|TRBV7-9
TGTGCCAGCAGCTTAGCGCCCAGAAGTCGGGCTGAAGCTTTCTTT
CASSLAPRSRAEAFF
>NA|few|TRBJ2-3|TRBV28
TGTGCCAGCAGCTCGATGGACTACCTGAGCACAGATACGCAGTATTTT
CASSSMDYLSTDTQYF
>TRBD2|few|TRBJ2-7|TRBV20-1
TGCAGTGCTAGAGTGGGACTAGCGGGAGTCTACTCCTACGAGCAGTACTTC
CSARVGLAGVYSYEQYF
>NA|NA|TRBJ2-2|TRBV27
TGTGCCAGCAGTTTGTCGGTGTCCGGGGAGCTGTTTTTT
CASSLSVSGELFF
>NA|NA|TRBJ2-1|TRBV27
TGTGCCAGCAGTTTAATGGCTACCACTCGGAATGAGCAGTTCTTC
CASSLMATTRNEQFF
>NA|NA|TRBJ2-5|TRBV28
TGTGCCAGCAGTCCAGACACACAAGAGACCCAGTACTTC
CASSPDTQETQYF
>NA|few|TRBJ2-7|TRBV7-9
TGTGCCAGCAGCTTTCCGGCGACTAGTTCCGAGCAGTACTTC
CASSFPATSSEQYF
>TRBD1|NA|TRBJ2-5|TRBV2
TGTGCCAGCGGGTCCGGGACAGAAGAGACCCAGTACTTC
CASGSGTEETQYF
>TRBD2|few|TRBJ2-1|TRBV19
TGTGCCAGTAGTACCGGGACTAGCGGGACCAATGAGCAGTTCTTC
CASSTGTSGTNEQFF
>NA|few|TRBJ2-7|TRBV4-1
TGCGCCAGCAGCCAGTTTGACGGTTCCTACGAGCAGTACTTC
CASSQFDGSYEQYF
>TRBD1|NA|TRBJ2-6|TRBV7-9
TGTGCCAGCAGCGCACCGGGACAGACTTCTGGGGCCAACGTCCTGACTTTC
CASSAPGQTSGANVLTF
>NA|many|TRBJ2-7|TRBV4-3
TGCGCCAGCAGCCAAGTGGGTACGGCCGGCTACGAGCAGTACTTC
CASSQVGTAGYEQYF
>NA|NA|TRBJ2-7|TRBV7-2
TGTGCCAGCGAGGAGACAATCTCCTACGAGCAGTACTTC
CASEETISYEQYF
>NA|few|TRBJ2-2|TRBV15
TGTGCCACCAGCAGAGATCGGCCACCCGGGACGAGTCAAACCGGGGAGCTGTTTTTT
CATSRDRPPGTSQTGELFF
>TRBD2|NA|TRBJ2-7|TRBV29-1
TGCAGCGTTGAAGTCGGCCGGGGGGGGTACGAGCAGTACTTC
CSVEVGRGGYEQYF
>NA|NA|TRBJ2-7|TRBV4-3
TGCGCCAGCAGCCAAGATTTTGGGTTGGGGCAGTACTTC
CASSQDFGLGQYF
>NA|NA|TRBJ1-1|TRBV2
TGTGCCAGCAGTGAAGAGGCGGCTAGGTTT
CASSEEAARF
>TRBD1|few|TRBJ2-7|TRBV27
TGTGCCAGCGGACAGGGGGACTACGAGCAGTACTTC
CASGQGDYEQYF
>NA|NA|TRBJ2-7|TRBV28
TGTGCCAGCGCGCACTACGAGCAGTACTTC
CASAHYEQYF
>TRBD1|NA|TRBJ2-5|TRBV6-6
TGTGCCAGCAGCCGCCCGGACAGGGCGAAACAAGAGACCCAGTACTTC
CASSRPDRAKQETQYF
>TRBD1|many|TRBJ2-7|TRBV7-8
TGTGCCAGCGCCCGGGACAGGGGACCCGAGCAGTACTTC
CASARDRGPEQYF
>TRBD2|many|TRBJ2-3|TRBV7-9
TGTGCCAGCAGCCCCAGAGGGCTAGCGGGAGTCCCAGATACGCAGTATTTT
CASSPRGLAGVPDTQYF
>NA|few|TRBJ2-7|TRBV11-2
TGTGCCAGCACCCCCCCGACCCAGCAGGCCTACGAGCAGTACTTC
CASTPPTQQAYEQYF
>TRBD1|NA|TRBJ2-5|TRBV28
TGTGCCGGCAGTTCCCCGGGACAGGAGACCCAGTACTTC
CAGSSPGQETQYF
>TRBD1|many|TRBJ2-1|TRBV4-1
TGCGCCAGCAGCCAGGCAGACAGGGTTCAGGATGAGCAGTTCTTC
CASSQADRVQDEQFF
>NA|few|TRBJ2-7|TRBV5-6
TGTGCCAGCAGCTTCATAGCCTACGAGCAGTACTTC
CASSFIAYEQYF
>NA|few|TRBJ2-3|TRBV28
TGTGCCAGCAGTTTTTGGGGACATAGCACAGATACGCAGTATTTT
CASSFWGHSTDTQYF
>NA|few|TRBJ2-5|TRBV29-1
TGCAGCGTTGAAGGGTGGGTGGAAGAGACCCAGTACTTC
CSVEGWVEETQYF